Below, 27 T cell receptor beta chains from the same sample are listed, as sequenced in a study of CD8 T cells in Susac syndrome. A quantity of about 0.5 to 1 ug RNA underwent reverse transcription using random hexamers. TCRdb ran MiXCR on the immunoSEQ multiplex PCR reads and lists one entry per CDR3 protein. The sample includes more than 200,000 distinct CDR3 sequences, about 94% seen only once; the top ten take approximately 0.15%. Sequencing was done on a sample of CD4+ T cells from PBMCs. All receptors derive from a human donor with Susac syndrome.

The chain joins TRBV30 to TRBJ2-1; TRBD1 agrees at 10 bases. The length of the CDR3 is 16 residues. V lost 0 bases to trimming and J lost 3 bases; unmatched junction nucleotides: 5. In germline, CDR1 is GTSNPN, CDR2 SVGIG (reference sequence). Here the CDR3 DNA reads TGTGCCTGGAGTGTATGGGACAGGGGCAACTACAATGAGCAGTTCTTC. Its translation is CAWSVWDRGNYNEQFF.

V is TRBV9 and J is TRBJ1-6, with D tentatively TRBD1 (6 bases). The CDR3 extends over 14 amino acids. Looked up from germline, CDR1 is SGDLS and CDR2 is YYNGEE. Trimming shortened V by 4 bases and J by 10 bases, and 15 bases separated the two germline ends. Here the CDR3 reads CASSNGAGDSPLHF. Written as DNA, the CDR3 is TGTGCCAGCAGCAACGGGGCAGGGGACTCACCCCTCCACTTT.

The chain combines TRBV6-2 or TRBV6-3 with TRBJ1-2, with unresolved D. CDR3 size: 13 residues. V dropped 3 bases and J dropped 3 bases, with 8 bases sitting between them. From germline, CDR1 is MNHEY and CDR2 SVGEGT. In nucleotides, the CDR3 is TGTGCCAGCAGTTATGAGTCCTACTATGGCTACACCTTC. Translated, it gives CASSYESYYGYTF.

This chain links TRBV7-9 with TRBJ2-3; perhaps TRBD2 as D (5 bases). The CDR3 length is 15 residues. V was trimmed by 8 bases and J by 1 base, leaving 16 bases between them. In germline, CDR1 is SEHNR, CDR2 FQNEAQ (reference sequence). CDR3 residues: CASLIEGAGTDTQYF. Written as DNA, the CDR3 is TGTGCCAGCCTCATTGAGGGAGCTGGCACAGATACGCAGTATTTT.

The chain combines TRBV7-2 with TRBJ1-1; 10 bases are a match to TRBD1. CDR3 length: 15 residues. V shed 4 bases, J shed 1 base, and the junction held 3 bases outside the gene matches. The germline V gene encodes CDR1 SGHTA and CDR2 FQGNSA. CDR3 bases: TGTGCCAGCAGCTGGGGGACAGGGGAGAACACTGAAGCTTTCTTT. Translation: CASSWGTGENTEAFF.

This clonotype was observed a single time. The chain is built from TRBV5-1 and TRBJ1-2; D is unresolved. Trimming took 4 bases from V and 6 from J, leaving 13 bases between them. CDR1 and CDR2 from the germline V gene are SGHRS and YFSETQ. The CDR3 has 13 amino acids. The CDR3: CASSPGAGDGYTF. CDR3 bases: TGCGCCAGCAGCCCCGGAGCCGGAGATGGCTACACCTTC.

V is TRBV20-1 and J is TRBJ1-2; D is unclear. The germline gives CDR1 DFQATT, CDR2 SNEGSKA (reference sequence). The CDR3 is 11 residues long. V was shortened by 5 bases and J by 0 bases, with 4 bases between the two germline ends. The CDR3 loop reads CSAASNYGYTF. CDR3 coding DNA: TGCAGTGCTGCCTCTAACTATGGCTACACCTTC.

This clonotype was counted a single time. The chain joins TRBV7-2 to TRBJ2-1; TRBD2 agrees at 12 bases. The V segment lost 4 bases and the J segment 7 bases; nucleotides outside the gene matches: 17. The CDR3 sequence is 19 residues long. CDR1 SGHTA and CDR2 FQGNSA come from the germline V gene. The CDR3 bases are TGTGCCAGCAGCTCCCGCAAGACTCTAGCGGGGGGGCCCCATAATGAGCAGTTCTTC. Protein sequence: CASSSRKTLAGGPHNEQFF.

On this clonotype itself: At one end, the junction sequence differs from germline, possibly due to a read error. The chain couples TRBV7-7 to TRBJ2-5; TRBD1 matches at 9 bases. The CDR3 contains 17 residues. CDR1 and CDR2 (germline): SSHAT, FNYEAQ (reference sequence). CDR3 protein: CASSLGLPGQGAETQYF. The DNA for the CDR3 is TGTGCTAGCAGCTTAGGTTTACCGGGACAGGGTGCCGAGACCCAGTACTTC.

This chain connects TRBV30 to TRBJ1-1, with 7 positions matching TRBD1. This CDR3 spans 16 amino acids. Looked up from germline, CDR1 is GTSNPN and CDR2 is SVGIG (reference sequence). Germline trimming cut 1 base from V and 4 bases from J; bases unmatched to any gene: 12. The chain's CDR3 is CAWSGTQGGIFTEAFF. CDR3 nucleotide sequence: TGTGCCTGGAGTGGGACCCAGGGGGGGATCTTCACTGAAGCTTTCTTT.

This chain connects TRBV30 to TRBJ2-7; no clear D. CDR1 is GTSNPN, CDR2 SVGIG, per germline (reference sequence). The CDR3 sequence is 15 residues long. Deletions cut 0 bases from V and 3 bases from J, with 15 bases between. The CDR3 nucleotides read TGTGCCTGGAGTGTTAGGGCATCGAGGAACTACGAGCAGTACTTC. Protein sequence: CAWSVRASRNYEQYF.

This clonotype was detected once. This chain's CDR3 is CASSHYSVREAFF. Written as DNA, the CDR3 is TGTGCCAGCAGCCATTATTCGGTCAGGGAAGCTTTCTTT. This chain joins TRBV3-1 and TRBJ1-1; D gene uncertain. The CDR3 covers 13 residues. Germline V gives CDR1 LGHDT, CDR2 YNNKEL (reference sequence). Between the trimmed V and J ends, which lost 3 bases and 8 bases, there was a span of 13 bases. The entire variable domain, with the rest obtained from reference TRBV3-1 and TRBJ1-1, is as follows: DTAVSQTPKYLVTQMGNDKSIKCEQNLGHDTMYWYKQDSKKFLKIMFSYNNKELIINETVPNRFSPKSPDKAHLNLHINSLELGDSAVYFCASSHYSVREAFFGQGTRLTVV.

J is TRBJ2-7 and V is TRBV2; D is ambiguous. This CDR3 has 11 residues. The germline CDR1 and CDR2 sequences are SNHLY and FYNNEI. V shed 2 bases and J shed 2 bases, with 1 base lying between them. DNA for the CDR3: TGTGCCAGCAGTGAACCCTACGAGCAGTACTTC. Its translation is CASSEPYEQYF. Full variable domain (missing parts from reference TRBV2 and TRBJ2-7): EPEVTQTPSHQVTQMGQEVILRCVPISNHLYFYWYRQILGQKVEFLVSFYNNEISEKSEIFDDQFSVERPDGSNFTLKIRSTKLEDSAMYFCASSEPYEQYFGPGTRLTVT.

V usage is TRBV5-1 and J usage is TRBJ1-4; D gene unclear. Germline V lookup: CDR1 SGHRS, CDR2 YFSETQ. The CDR3 length is 16 residues. Trimming pared 4 bases from V and 0 bases from J, leaving 13 bases between. Here the CDR3 reads CASSPVDGATNEKLFF. For the CDR3, the DNA is TGCGCCAGCAGCCCGGTGGACGGTGCAACTAATGAAAAACTGTTTTTT.

The V gene is TRBV20-1, the J gene TRBJ1-2, with a weak D call TRBD1 (5 bases). V shed 5 bases and J shed 2 bases, with 6 bases lying between them. The CDR3 contains 11 residues. Germline values: CDR1 DFQATT, CDR2 SNEGSKA (reference sequence). Written as DNA, the CDR3 is TGCAGTGCTCCAGGGAACTATGGCTACACCTTC. Its translation: CSAPGNYGYTF.

This chain uses TRBV5-4 with TRBJ1-1, with TRBD1 as a possible D gene (5 bases). Germline V CDR1 and CDR2: SGHNT, YYREEE (reference sequence). Trimming stripped 6 bases from V and 3 bases from J, with 15 bases between. CDR3 length: 14 amino acids. This chain's CDR3 is CASIRGIEDTEAFF. CDR3 coding DNA: TGTGCCAGCATAAGGGGCATTGAGGACACTGAAGCTTTCTTT.

The V and J genes are TRBV19 and TRBJ2-3; D is unresolved. V was cut by 5 bases and J by 0 bases, with 12 bases left in between. CDR1 is LNHDA, CDR2 SQIVND, per germline (reference sequence). This CDR3 contains 15 residues. In DNA form, the CDR3 reads TGTGCCAGTAGTTCCGGAGTCTCTAGCACAGATACGCAGTATTTT. Translating gives CASSSGVSSTDTQYF.

The genes are TRBV24-1 and TRBJ2-2, with D perhaps matching TRBD1 (5 bases). Germline values: CDR1 KGHDR, CDR2 SFDVKD. The CDR3 loop spans 16 amino acids. V was cut by 6 bases and J by 5 bases, with 18 bases left in between. The CDR3 is CATSTKGVLWTGELFF. CDR3 in DNA: TGTGCCACCAGTACGAAAGGGGTTCTGTGGACCGGGGAGCTGTTTTTT.

This clonotype was seen more than once but under ten times. The V and J genes are TRBV28 and TRBJ2-7; TRBD1 aligns across 10 bases. From germline, CDR1 is MDHEN and CDR2 SYDVKM. V gave up 2 bases and J gave up 6 bases; unmatched junction bases: 7. The CDR3 runs to 15 residues. In DNA, the CDR3 is TGTGCCAGCAGTTTACCGGGACAGGGGCGTAGCGAGCAGTACTTC. It is translated as CASSLPGQGRSEQYF.

The chain joins TRBV20-1 to TRBJ2-5, with D tentatively TRBD2 (7 bases). CDR1 is DFQATT, CDR2 SNEGSKA, per germline (reference sequence). The germline V and J ends were trimmed by 8 bases and 4 bases, with 23 bases remaining between them. The CDR3 covers 15 residues. CDR3 DNA sequence: TGCAGTACCCAAAAAGACGGGGGGCCAGGAGAGACCCAGTACTTC. Protein: CSTQKDGGPGETQYF.

This sequence joins TRBV20-1 and TRBJ2-2, with D perhaps TRBD1 (6 bases). The germline V gene encodes CDR1 DFQATT and CDR2 SNEGSKA (reference sequence). The CDR3 loop spans 14 amino acids. V was clipped by 4 bases and J by 7 bases, with 16 bases between them. The CDR3 nucleotides are TGCAGTGCTAAGAATCCTCAGGGGAACGGGGAGCTGTTTTTT. It encodes CSAKNPQGNGELFF.

The chain joins TRBV10-3 to TRBJ2-7, with TRBD1 as a possible D gene (6 bases). Germline CDR1 reads ENHRY; CDR2 reads SYGVKD. The CDR3 totals 12 residues. Trimming shortened V by 6 bases and J by 0 bases, and 6 bases separated the two germline ends. The CDR3 sequence: CAIRDSSYEQYF. DNA for the CDR3: TGTGCCATCAGGGACAGCTCCTACGAGCAGTACTTC.

V usage is TRBV27 and J usage is TRBJ1-5, with unresolved D. Germline V gene sequence: CDR1 MNHEY, CDR2 SMNVEV (reference sequence). The CDR3 spans 12 residues. V lost 6 bases and J 7 bases, leaving 10 bases between the germline ends. This chain's CDR3 is CASREVGQPQHF. The CDR3 DNA reads TGTGCCAGCAGAGAGGTGGGACAGCCCCAGCATTTT.

CDR3 in DNA: TGTGCCAGCAGTTACATCCTGCGACAGGGGGCTTCCTACGAGCAGTACTTC. Translated: CASSYILRQGASYEQYF. This sequence joins TRBV6-5 and TRBJ2-7; TRBD1 aligns across 10 bases. Trimming at V came to 2 bases and at J to 1 base, leaving 8 bases not matched to a gene. The CDR3 is made up of 17 amino acids. Germline-derived CDR1 and CDR2 are MNHEY and SVGAGI.

The gene calls are TRBV9 and TRBJ2-1; tentatively, D is TRBD1 (6 bases). This CDR3 has 16 amino acids. Trimming took 0 bases from V and 0 from J, leaving 10 bases between them. In germline, CDR1 is SGDLS, CDR2 YYNGEE. The CDR3 is CASSVEDRSSYNEQFF. The CDR3 DNA sequence: TGTGCCAGCAGCGTAGAAGACAGGAGCTCCTACAATGAGCAGTTCTTC. Complete variable domain (other parts from reference TRBV9 and TRBJ2-1): DSGVTQTPKHLITATGQRVTLRCSPRSGDLSVYWYQQSLDQGLQFLIQYYNGEERAKGNILERFSAQQFPDLHSELNLSSLELGDSALYFCASSVEDRSSYNEQFFGPGTRLTVL.

The V call is TRBV20-1, the J call TRBJ2-1, with 8 bases matching TRBD1. J was trimmed by 6 bases and V by 6 bases; bases with no gene match: 7. Germline V gene data show CDR1 as DFQATT and CDR2 as SNEGSKA (reference sequence). The CDR3 loop spans 13 amino acids. CDR3 nucleotides: TGCAGTGCCTACCGGACAGGGATCAATGAGCAGTTCTTC. Translating gives CSAYRTGINEQFF.

The chain combines TRBV6-1 with TRBJ2-7; tentatively, D is TRBD2 (5 bases). V lost 6 bases, J lost 9 bases, and 27 bases lay in between. In germline, CDR1 is MNHNS, CDR2 SASEGT. The length of the CDR3 is 16 residues. The DNA of the CDR3 is TGTGCCAGCAGGCGAGGCAACACAGCGGAACTACGGGTGCAGTACTTC. Translation gives CASRRGNTAELRVQYF.